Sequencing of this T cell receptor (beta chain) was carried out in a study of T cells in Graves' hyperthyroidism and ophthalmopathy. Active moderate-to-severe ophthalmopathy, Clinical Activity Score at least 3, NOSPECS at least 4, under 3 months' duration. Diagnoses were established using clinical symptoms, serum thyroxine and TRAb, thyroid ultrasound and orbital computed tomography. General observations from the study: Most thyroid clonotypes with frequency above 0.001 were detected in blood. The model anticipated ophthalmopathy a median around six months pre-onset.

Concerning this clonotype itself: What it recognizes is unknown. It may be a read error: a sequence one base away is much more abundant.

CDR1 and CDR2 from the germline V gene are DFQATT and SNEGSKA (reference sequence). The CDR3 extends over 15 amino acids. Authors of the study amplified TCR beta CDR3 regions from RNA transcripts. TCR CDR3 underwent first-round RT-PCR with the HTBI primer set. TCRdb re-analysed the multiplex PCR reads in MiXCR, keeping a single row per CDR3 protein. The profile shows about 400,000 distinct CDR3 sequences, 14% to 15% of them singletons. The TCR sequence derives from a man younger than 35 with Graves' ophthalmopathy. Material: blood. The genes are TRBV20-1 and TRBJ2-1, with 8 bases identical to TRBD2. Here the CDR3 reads CSARDLVAGPNEQSF. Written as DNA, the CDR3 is TGCAGTGCTAGAGATCTGGTAGCGGGACCCAATGAGCAGTCCTTC.